One T cell receptor beta chain is described in this entry. Participants' reported clinical history set cohort assignment. This entry is derived from a study of blood T cell repertoires in COVID-19. In the source study's methods: For nucleated cells, counts were estimated from reference gene primer amplification. The repertoire was sequenced with immunoSEQ multiplex PCR; TCRdb's copy has only in-frame clones and lacks some. V and J calls and clone size come straight from that table; D and trimming were deduced from the DNA. This sample has just over 300,000 clones, with under 90% found just once. With 6 bases removed from V and 0 bases from J, the gap between germline ends came to 8 bases. Germline V gives CDR1 SEHNR, CDR2 FQNEAQ (reference sequence). The CDR3 has 14 residues.

This sequence was found in a man aged 30 to 39 who had recovered from COVID-19. This chain joins TRBV7-9 and TRBJ1-4; no reliable D call. Sequencing input: PBMCs or T cells enriched from blood (not recorded which). The CDR3, as DNA: TGTGCCAGCAGGAGAGAGGCAACTAATGAAAAACTGTTTTTT. This gives the protein CASRREATNEKLFF.